The entry that follows covers one T cell receptor beta chain sequence. What it binds is not known. The CDR3 is 17 amino acids. Germline V gene sequence: CDR1 SGHRS, CDR2 YFSETQ. This sample is drawn from a study of T cells expressing NK-cell markers. TCRdb reanalyzed the 5' RACE reads, giving one entry per CDR3 protein sequence and no DNA. Its table records approximately 460,000 distinct CDR3 sequences. Findings and limits, study-wide: In roughly 6 donors, dominant CD3+CD56+NKG2C+ clones formed about 1.0-7.5% of CD8+ cells.

What was sequenced was blood T cells: a sorted CD56 or NKG2C T cell subset, CD4+ or CD8+ T cells, or bulk PBMC T cells (not recorded which). V gene TRBV5-1 combines with J gene TRBJ1-4; with no DNA, the TCRdb D assignment of TRBD1 cannot be verified. The receptor's source is a woman aged 18-70 years in good health. CDR3: CASSQKTGAATNEKLFF.